Listed below are T cell receptor beta chains from one sample, sequenced in a study of blood T cell repertoires in COVID-19. The data were produced by immunoSEQ multiplex PCR, yet TCRdb's version contains in-frame clones alone and is incomplete. This sample has some 97,000 clones, with around nine tenths found just once. Sequenced: peripheral blood. These receptors were collected from a man aged 45-65 years with acute or convalescent COVID-19. Each CDR3 is given with its conserved first and last residue. The order of the fields is clone size, V gene, D gene, J gene, CDR3 DNA, CDR3 protein. The D gene is left open where the match is weak. Only some rows state a clone size, as once, few, many or a class for expanded clones.

abundance: -; v_gene: TRBV19; d_gene: -; j_gene: TRBJ1-4; CDR3nt: TGTGCCAGTAGTACCCCGAGTACAGGGAATGAAAAACTGTTTTTT; CDR3aa: CASSTPSTGNEKLFF
abundance: -; v_gene: TRBV18; d_gene: TRBD1; j_gene: TRBJ1-2; CDR3nt: TGTGCCAGCTCCCCCGGACAGGGGAGTGTTAACTATGGCTACACCTTC; CDR3aa: CASSPGQGSVNYGYTF
abundance: -; v_gene: TRBV6-5; d_gene: -; j_gene: TRBJ2-7; CDR3nt: TGTGCCAGCAGTTACTCTAGGGGGTCCCCCTACGAGCAGTACTTC; CDR3aa: CASSYSRGSPYEQYF
abundance: -; v_gene: TRBV9; d_gene: TRBD2; j_gene: TRBJ2-7; CDR3nt: TGTGCCAGCAGCGAAACTAGCGGGAGCTACGAGCAGTACTTC; CDR3aa: CASSETSGSYEQYF
abundance: -; v_gene: TRBV7-9; d_gene: TRBD1; j_gene: TRBJ1-6; CDR3nt: TGTGCCAGCAGCTTCCAGAGACAGGGGAAATATAATTCACCCCTCCACTTT; CDR3aa: CASSFQRQGKYNSPLHF
abundance: -; v_gene: TRBV6-5; d_gene: -; j_gene: TRBJ1-1; CDR3nt: TGTGCCAGCAGACCCGGACAGTTGAACACTGAAGCTTTCTTT; CDR3aa: CASRPGQLNTEAFF
abundance: -; v_gene: TRBV6-1; d_gene: TRBD2; j_gene: TRBJ2-7; CDR3nt: TGTGCCAGCAGTGGGCCCCCTAGGGCGGGAGGGCCGTACGAGCAGTACTTC; CDR3aa: CASSGPPRAGGPYEQYF
abundance: -; v_gene: TRBV7-6; d_gene: TRBD1; j_gene: TRBJ1-2; CDR3nt: TGTGCCAGCAGCTCCTACAGGGGGAGTAACTATGGCTACACCTTC; CDR3aa: CASSSYRGSNYGYTF
abundance: -; v_gene: TRBV25-1; d_gene: -; j_gene: TRBJ1-2; CDR3nt: TGTGCCAGCAGTGAATTATCACGGGGGATCTATGGCTACACCTTC; CDR3aa: CASSELSRGIYGYTF
abundance: few; v_gene: TRBV6-1; d_gene: TRBD1; j_gene: TRBJ1-6; CDR3nt: TGTGCCAGCAGTGAAGACAGGGGTGGGAATTCACCCCTCCACTTT; CDR3aa: CASSEDRGGNSPLHF
abundance: few; v_gene: TRBV6-5; d_gene: TRBD2; j_gene: TRBJ2-7; CDR3nt: TGTGCCAGCAGAAGCGGGAGAACCTTCTACGAGCAGTACTTC; CDR3aa: CASRSGRTFYEQYF
abundance: -; v_gene: TRBV7-9; d_gene: -; j_gene: TRBJ1-4; CDR3nt: TGTGCCAGCAGCCCCGGAGGACTCATCGCAACTAATGAAAAACTGTTTTTT; CDR3aa: CASSPGGLIATNEKLFF
abundance: -; v_gene: TRBV6-6; d_gene: TRBD1; j_gene: TRBJ2-4; CDR3nt: TGTGCCAGCAGTTCTACAGGGGAAGCCAAAAACATTCAGTACTTC; CDR3aa: CASSSTGEAKNIQYF
abundance: -; v_gene: TRBV2; d_gene: TRBD2; j_gene: TRBJ2-7; CDR3nt: TGTGCCAGCAGTACCCTACTAGCGGGAGTTGGGAACGAGCAGTACTTC; CDR3aa: CASSTLLAGVGNEQYF
abundance: few; v_gene: TRBV5-1; d_gene: -; j_gene: TRBJ1-1; CDR3nt: TGCGCCAGCAGCTTGGACAGGGACCCGAACACTGAAGCTTTCTTT; CDR3aa: CASSLDRDPNTEAFF
abundance: once; v_gene: TRBV7-2; d_gene: TRBD1; j_gene: TRBJ2-3; CDR3nt: TGTGCCAGCAGCTTAGGGACAGGGAGCACAGATACGCAGTATTTT; CDR3aa: CASSLGTGSTDTQYF
abundance: -; v_gene: TRBV5-1; d_gene: -; j_gene: TRBJ1-1; CDR3nt: TGCGCCAGCAGCCCAGGCGGGGCAGGAGACACTGAAGCTTTCTTT; CDR3aa: CASSPGGAGDTEAFF
abundance: few; v_gene: TRBV7-2; d_gene: -; j_gene: TRBJ1-1; CDR3nt: TGTGCCAGCAGCTTTCCGAGGACTGAAGCTTTCTTT; CDR3aa: CASSFPRTEAFF
abundance: -; v_gene: TRBV5-5; d_gene: TRBD2; j_gene: TRBJ2-7; CDR3nt: TGTGCCAGCAGCTGGACACGGGGGGGATACAACTCCTACGAGCAGTACTTC; CDR3aa: CASSWTRGGYNSYEQYF
abundance: -; v_gene: TRBV27; d_gene: -; j_gene: TRBJ1-2; CDR3nt: TGTGCCAGCAGTTTAGCAACGGGGGGATCCTATGGCTACACCTTC; CDR3aa: CASSLATGGSYGYTF
abundance: once; v_gene: TRBV4-3; d_gene: TRBD2; j_gene: TRBJ2-3; CDR3nt: TGCGCCAGCAGCCAGGGTCCGGTTGGGACTAGCAGCACAGATACGCAGTATTTT; CDR3aa: CASSQGPVGTSSTDTQYF
abundance: -; v_gene: TRBV6-5; d_gene: -; j_gene: TRBJ1-1; CDR3nt: TGTGCCAGCACGGCAGGTTTAATCACTGAAGCTTTCTTT; CDR3aa: CASTAGLITEAFF
abundance: -; v_gene: TRBV7-2; d_gene: -; j_gene: TRBJ1-2; CDR3nt: TGTGCCAGCAGCTTGTCGGTAGGGTCGGGAGGCTACACCTTC; CDR3aa: CASSLSVGSGGYTF
abundance: -; v_gene: TRBV6-5; d_gene: -; j_gene: TRBJ1-4; CDR3nt: TGTGCCAGCAGTAACCCCAGCTCGGGGAAACTGTTTTTT; CDR3aa: CASSNPSSGKLFF
abundance: -; v_gene: TRBV9; d_gene: -; j_gene: TRBJ2-7; CDR3nt: TGTGCCAGCAGCGTAGGAGGGGGGAGGGCCAACGAGCAGTACTTC; CDR3aa: CASSVGGGRANEQYF
abundance: -; v_gene: TRBV19; d_gene: TRBD2; j_gene: TRBJ2-3; CDR3nt: TGTGCCAGTAGTATAGGACTAGCGGGAGGAGGGCCAGATACGCAGTATTTT; CDR3aa: CASSIGLAGGGPDTQYF
abundance: few; v_gene: TRBV19; d_gene: TRBD1; j_gene: TRBJ1-2; CDR3nt: TGTGCCAGTAAGGGGGACAGTTACTATGGCTACACCTTC; CDR3aa: CASKGDSYYGYTF
abundance: -; v_gene: TRBV7-7; d_gene: -; j_gene: TRBJ2-1; CDR3nt: TGTGCCAGCAGCTACGGGACTCATAATGAGCAGTTCTTC; CDR3aa: CASSYGTHNEQFF
abundance: -; v_gene: TRBV19; d_gene: -; j_gene: TRBJ2-1; CDR3nt: TGTGCCAGTAGTCATTCGGGGAATGAGCAGTTCTTC; CDR3aa: CASSHSGNEQFF
abundance: -; v_gene: TRBV27; d_gene: TRBD2; j_gene: TRBJ2-1; CDR3nt: TGTGCCAGCAGTCGTATGCGGGAGGGCCCTGAGCAGTTCTTC; CDR3aa: CASSRMREGPEQFF
abundance: -; v_gene: TRBV2; d_gene: TRBD2; j_gene: TRBJ2-2; CDR3nt: TGTGCCAGCAGTGCCCTAGCGGGAGCCGGGGAGCTGTTTTTT; CDR3aa: CASSALAGAGELFF
abundance: -; v_gene: TRBV11-3; d_gene: TRBD2; j_gene: TRBJ2-1; CDR3nt: TGTGCCAGCAGCTTAGGAACGACGCGGGAGGCGTACAATGAGCAGTTCTTC; CDR3aa: CASSLGTTREAYNEQFF
abundance: -; v_gene: TRBV11-3; d_gene: -; j_gene: TRBJ2-3; CDR3nt: TGTGCCAGCAGCACGACAGGACCACAGAGCACAGATACGCAGTATTTT; CDR3aa: CASSTTGPQSTDTQYF
abundance: few; v_gene: TRBV12-3/TRBV12-4; d_gene: -; j_gene: TRBJ1-1; CDR3nt: TGTGCCAGCGGGAGGGCGCGAAACACTGAAGCTTTCTTT; CDR3aa: CASGRARNTEAFF
abundance: -; v_gene: TRBV19; d_gene: TRBD1; j_gene: TRBJ1-2; CDR3nt: TGTGCCAGTAGTATAAGCGGGACAGGTGATAACTATGGCTACACCTTC; CDR3aa: CASSISGTGDNYGYTF
abundance: -; v_gene: TRBV6-5; d_gene: TRBD1; j_gene: TRBJ1-6; CDR3nt: TGTGCCAGCAGTTACGCGGACAGGGGGCTAGCTTCACCCCTCCACTTT; CDR3aa: CASSYADRGLASPLHF
abundance: once; v_gene: TRBV5-1; d_gene: -; j_gene: TRBJ2-2; CDR3nt: TGCGCCAGCAGCTCCCACAAGTTCGCGAACACCGGGGAGCTGTTTTTT; CDR3aa: CASSSHKFANTGELFF